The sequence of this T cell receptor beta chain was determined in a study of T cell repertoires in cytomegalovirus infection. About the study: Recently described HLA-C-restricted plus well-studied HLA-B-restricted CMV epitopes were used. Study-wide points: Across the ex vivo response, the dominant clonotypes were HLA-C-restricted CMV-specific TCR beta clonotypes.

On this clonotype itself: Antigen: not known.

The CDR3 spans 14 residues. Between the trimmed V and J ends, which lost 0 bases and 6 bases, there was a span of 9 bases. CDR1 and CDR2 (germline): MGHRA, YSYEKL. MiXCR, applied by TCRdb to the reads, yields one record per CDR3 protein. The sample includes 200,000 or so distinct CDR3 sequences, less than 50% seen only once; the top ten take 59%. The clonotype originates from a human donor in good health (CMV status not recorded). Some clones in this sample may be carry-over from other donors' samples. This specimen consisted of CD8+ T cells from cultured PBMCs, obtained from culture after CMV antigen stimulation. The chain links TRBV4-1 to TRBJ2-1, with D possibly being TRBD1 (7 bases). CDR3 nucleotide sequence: TGCGCCAGCAGCCAAGACCAGGGGGGCAATGAGCAGTTCTTC. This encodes CASSQDQGGNEQFF.